The present TCR beta chain was sequenced within a study of T cells after posttransplantation cyclophosphamide. This clone was recorded at least ten times. Antigen specificity is unknown. Germline V gives CDR1 ENHRY, CDR2 SYGVKD. V lost 6 bases and J 8 bases, leaving 16 bases between the germline ends. The CDR3 extends over 13 amino acids. Repertoires were generated with immunoSEQ multiplex PCR, while TCRdb's copy carries only in-frame clones and drops some. Recorded here are some 50,000 clones, none singletons. Study results and caveats: Later blood repertoires were often dominated by clones from the donor CD8+ memory compartment.

The chain has TRBV10-3 and TRBJ1-2, with a weak D call TRBD1 (6 bases). Sequencing input: PBMCs. This clonotype was sampled from a man aged 35-49 years in good health, CMV-negative, and a related stem cell transplant donor. CDR3 region: CAIRGAGAGGYTF. CDR3 DNA sequence: TGTGCCATCAGAGGGGCGGGGGCTGGAGGCTACACCTTC.